The source of this T cell receptor beta chain is a study of control samples from healthy donors and cancer patients. This table comes from immunoSEQ multiplex PCR, and its TCRdb copy is limited to in-frame clones, with some not included. In the table there are around 93,000 clones, roughly 90% of which are singletons. The CDR3 is 13 amino acids. Germline V gene lookup returns CDR1 DFQATT and CDR2 SNEGSKA (reference sequence). Trimming removed 3 bases at V and 0 bases at J, with 8 bases between. The clonotype originates from a human donor in good health. The donor label of this sample is uncertain. The sequencing input was blood. The chain uses TRBV20-1 and TRBJ1-1; no reliable D call. The CDR3 DNA reads as TGCAGTGCTAGTTTTACGTTGAACACTGAAGCTTTCTTT. Its translation: CSASFTLNTEAFF.